The 32 T cell receptor beta chains below were found in one sample sequenced in a study of T cells after yellow fever vaccination. TCRdb fed the 5' RACE reads into MiXCR, producing one record per CDR3 protein. The repertoire consists of about 58,000 distinct CDR3 sequences, with about 5% occurring once and the leading ten covering 25% to 40%. The material sequenced was PBMCs, either bulk or a sorted T-cell subset (CD4+, CD8+, memory, or dextramer-sorted; not recorded which), taken on the day of the yellow fever booster vaccination. Receptor source: a man in his late teens or twenties who received the YFV17D yellow fever vaccine.

The table lists this clonotype with many counts. The chain links TRBV4-3 to TRBJ2-7; D tentatively reads TRBD1 or TRBD2 (5 bases each). CDR1 and CDR2 from the germline V gene are LGHNA and YSLEER. V was shortened by 4 bases and J by 2 bases, with 12 bases between the two germline ends. The CDR3 extends over 14 amino acids. CDR3 region: CASSPGDRTYEQYF. CDR3 bases: TGCGCCAGCAGCCCCGGGGACCGCACCTACGAGCAGTACTTC.

The rearrangement joins TRBV19 to TRBJ2-5; D gene unclear. Germline V gene data show CDR1 as LNHDA and CDR2 as SQIVND (reference sequence). This CDR3 contains 12 residues. The V and J ends lost 6 bases and 13 bases respectively, with 18 bases between them. The DNA for the CDR3 is TGTGCCAGTAGCCTCCCGGACGGAGCACCGTACTTC. Encoded protein: CASSLPDGAPYF. Drawing the rest from reference TRBV19 and TRBJ2-5, the complete variable domain is DGGITQSPKYLFRKEGQNVTLSCEQNLNHDAMYWYRQDPGQGLRLIYYSQIVNDFQKGDIAEGYSVSREKKESFPLTVTSAQKNPTAFYLCASSLPDGAPYFGPGTRLLVL.

This clonotype has a handful of counts. This chain uses TRBV11-2 with TRBJ2-7; D tentatively fits TRBD1 or TRBD2 (5 bases each). V shed 3 bases and J shed 0 bases, with 9 bases lying between them. CDR1 SGHAT and CDR2 FQNNGV come from the germline V gene. This CDR3 spans 14 amino acids. CDR3 sequence reads: CASSLGPSSYEQYV. The CDR3 nucleotides read TGTGCCAGCAGCTTGGGACCTAGCTCCTACGAGCAGTACGTC.

Here the CDR3 reads CASSQDGMNTEAFF. The DNA of the CDR3 is TGTGCCAGCAGCCAAGATGGCATGAACACTGAAGCTTTCTTT. The chain recombines TRBV4-2 with TRBJ1-1; D is undetermined. Trimming left V 0 bases short and J 0 bases short, with 5 bases between. The CDR3 length is 14 residues. Germline assignment: CDR1 LGHNA and CDR2 YNFKEQ.

This clonotype was observed many times. The chain is built from TRBV20-1 and TRBJ1-2; TRBD1 agrees at 7 bases. Germline V gene lookup returns CDR1 DFQATT and CDR2 SNEGSKA (reference sequence). CDR3 length equals 13 residues. J lost 6 bases, V lost 5 bases, and 9 bases had no gene match. CDR3 amino acids: CSALTGEWHGYTF. CDR3 nucleotides: TGCAGTGCTTTAACAGGGGAATGGCATGGCTACACCTTC.

This clonotype was seen at least ten times. The rearrangement links TRBV6-6 to TRBJ1-2; unclear D gene. Germline V lookup: CDR1 MNHNY, CDR2 SVGAGI (reference sequence). With 10 bases removed from V and 6 bases from J, the gap between germline ends came to 24 bases. The CDR3 is 15 amino acids. The CDR3 sequence: CATSPWSTPSDGYTF. The DNA for the CDR3 is TGTGCCACTTCACCTTGGAGTACCCCCTCGGATGGCTACACCTTC.

The chain has TRBV7-9 and TRBJ2-1, with 9 bases identical to TRBD2. The CDR3 spans 16 residues. The germline CDR1 and CDR2 sequences are SEHNR and FQNEAQ (reference sequence). The J segment lost 8 bases and the V segment lost 5 bases, leaving 13 bases of the junction unmatched. CDR3 loop: CASSLPPAGGGDEQFF. The CDR3 DNA reads as TGTGCCAGCAGCCTACCTCCAGCGGGGGGCGGGGATGAGCAGTTCTTC.

This clonotype has at least ten counts. V is TRBV20-1 and J is TRBJ1-1; the match to TRBD1 covers 7 bases. The germline gives CDR1 DFQATT, CDR2 SNEGSKA (reference sequence). After removal of 3 bases from V and 6 bases from J, the junction contained 7 bases not matched to a gene. CDR3 size: 13 residues. DNA for the CDR3: TGCAGTGCTAGCAAAACAGGGGACGCTGAAGCTTTCTTT. Its translation: CSASKTGDAEAFF.

This clonotype was detected many times. V is TRBV5-1 and J is TRBJ2-2, with no clear D. The CDR3 is 12 residues long. Germline V gene lookup returns CDR1 SGHRS and CDR2 YFSETQ. Between the trimmed V and J ends, which lost 9 bases and 6 bases, there was a span of 12 bases. This chain's CDR3 is CATNRGSGELFF. The CDR3 nucleotides are TGCGCCACCAATCGTGGGTCCGGGGAGCTGTTTTTT.

This clonotype was picked up many times. V and J are TRBV10-3 and TRBJ2-6, with 8 bases lining up with TRBD1. Trimming removed 10 bases from V and 0 bases from J; junction bases left unmatched: 5. Germline V gene lookup returns CDR1 ENHRY and CDR2 SYGVKD. CDR3 length: 15 residues. The DNA of the CDR3 is TGTGCCAGCGGACAGGGTCCCTCTGGGGCCAACGTCCTGACTTTC. It translates to CASGQGPSGANVLTF.

This clonotype was seen ten or more times. The chain recombines TRBV29-1 with TRBJ2-5; tentatively, D is TRBD2 (5 bases). The CDR3 runs 13 residues. V lost 5 bases to trimming and J lost 5 bases, with 15 bases between them. The germline gives CDR1 SQVTM, CDR2 ANQGSEA. CDR3 sequence: CSVLGLLAETQYF. In DNA form, the CDR3 reads TGCAGCGTTCTCGGACTCCTCGCGGAGACCCAGTACTTC.

Concerning this clonotype: At one boundary the junction diverges from the germline segment, which might be a read error. The chain links TRBV5-5 to TRBJ1-2; TRBD1 matches 10 bases. Germline V gives CDR1 SGHKS, CDR2 YYEKEE (reference sequence). The CDR3 extends over 15 amino acids. The CDR3 nucleotides are TGTGCCAGCAGCCTCGGGACAGGGGTTAACTTTGGCTACACCTTC. This codes for CASSLGTGVNFGYTF.

This clonotype was seen repeatedly, ten times or more. The genes are TRBV20-1 and TRBJ1-1; the D gene is possibly TRBD1 (5 bases). Trimming left V 4 bases short and J 4 bases short, with 16 bases between. Germline V gives CDR1 DFQATT, CDR2 SNEGSKA (reference sequence). This CDR3 is built from 14 residues. CDR3 in DNA: TGCAGTGCTACGGGGGTTAAGGGCGGCACTGAAGCTTTCTTT. Its translation is CSATGVKGGTEAFF.

The chain couples TRBV2 to TRBJ2-5; possibly TRBD2 for D (5 bases). The CDR3 runs 13 residues. Germline V gene sequence: CDR1 SNHLY, CDR2 FYNNEI. V was cut by 7 bases and J by 5 bases, with 14 bases left in between. The CDR3: CASMRVDGETQYF. CDR3 coding DNA: TGTGCCAGCATGAGGGTCGATGGGGAGACCCAGTACTTC.

This clonotype has a count of ten or more. The gene calls are TRBV6-5 and TRBJ1-3, with D uncertain. Trimming took off 2 bases at V and 4 bases at J, with 12 bases between the two ends. The germline V gene encodes CDR1 MNHEY and CDR2 SVGAGI. The CDR3 loop spans 15 amino acids. The CDR3 loop reads CASSYRSGSGNTIYF. CDR3 DNA sequence: TGTGCCAGCAGTTACCGATCGGGTTCCGGAAACACCATATATTTT.

This rearrangement joins TRBV7-6 to TRBJ1-2, with D tentatively TRBD1 (5 bases). The V gene lost 5 bases and the J gene lost 6 bases, with 10 bases spanning the gap. Germline loops: CDR1 SGHVS, CDR2 FNYEAQ. There are 12 residues in the CDR3. The CDR3 loop is CASSRAGNGYTF. CDR3 DNA: TGTGCCAGCAGCCGGGCAGGGAATGGCTACACCTTC. The variable domain in full, completed from reference TRBV7-6 and TRBJ1-2, reads GAGVSQSPRYKVTKRGQDVALRCDPISGHVSLYWYRQALGQGPEFLTYFNYEAQQDKSGLPNDRFSAERPEGSISTLTIQRTEQRDSAMYRCASSRAGNGYTFGSGTRLTVV.

The table lists this clonotype with many counts. The chain employs TRBV5-1 and TRBJ1-5; TRBD1 matches at 7 bases. The CDR3 contains 13 residues. Trimming removed 2 bases from V and 7 bases from J; junction bases left unmatched: 3. The germline V gene has CDR1 SGHRS and CDR2 YFSETQ. The CDR3 sequence is CASSFTGDQPQHF. The CDR3 nucleotides read TGCGCCAGCAGCTTCACAGGGGACCAGCCCCAGCATTTT.

The chain links TRBV4-2 to TRBJ1-4, with 7 bases matching TRBD1. Germline values: CDR1 LGHNA, CDR2 YNFKEQ. The CDR3 contains 15 residues. V shed 5 bases, J shed 8 bases, and the junction held 11 bases outside the gene matches. CDR3 DNA: TGTGCCAGCAGCAAAGGGACAGAATATACCGAAAAACTGTTTTTT. Translating gives CASSKGTEYTEKLFF.

This chain joins TRBV4-1 and TRBJ1-6, with 8 nucleotides matching TRBD1. Germline CDR1 reads MGHRA; CDR2 reads YSYEKL. V lost 3 bases, J lost 3 bases, and 7 bases stayed unmatched. This CDR3 contains 17 residues. In DNA form, the CDR3 reads TGCGCCAGCAGCCATCTACAGGGGGTCGTCTATAATTCACCCCTCCACTTT. Encoded protein: CASSHLQGVVYNSPLHF.

This clonotype was counted many times. The chain uses TRBV5-1 and TRBJ1-1, with a possible D match to TRBD1 (5 bases). Germline CDR1 is SGHRS and CDR2 is YFSETQ. The CDR3 is made up of 17 amino acids. V was clipped by 4 bases and J by 4 bases, with 23 bases between them. CDR3 sequence: CASSQWGTAPGSTEAFF. CDR3 DNA: TGCGCCAGCAGCCAATGGGGGACGGCCCCTGGGAGCACTGAAGCTTTCTTT. Full variable domain (missing parts from reference TRBV5-1 and TRBJ1-1): KAGVTQTPRYLIKTRGQQVTLSCSPISGHRSVSWYQQTPGQGLQFLFEYFSETQRNKGNFPGRFSGRQFSNSRSEMNVSTLELGDSALYLCASSQWGTAPGSTEAFFGQGTRLTVV.

This clonotype was observed a handful of times. The genes are TRBV5-6 and TRBJ1-6; D gene ambiguous. CDR1 SGHDT and CDR2 YYEEEE come from the germline V gene. The CDR3 spans 14 residues. V was pared by 3 bases and J by 3 bases, with 7 bases between. Here the CDR3 reads CASSYSGYNSPLHF. CDR3 DNA: TGTGCCAGCAGCTACTCGGGCTATAATTCACCCCTCCACTTT. The complete variable domain, with remaining parts taken from reference TRBV5-6 and TRBJ1-6, reads DAGVTQSPTHLIKTRGQQVTLRCSPKSGHDTVSWYQQALGQGPQFIFQYYEEEERQRGNFPDRFSGHQFPNYSSELNVNALLLGDSALYLCASSYSGYNSPLHFGNGTRLTVT.

V is TRBV5-1 and J is TRBJ2-1; a weak D match, TRBD1 (6 bases). Trimming took 3 bases from V and 5 from J, leaving 9 bases between them. CDR1 is SGHRS and CDR2 is YFSETQ in the germline V gene. This CDR3 is built from 13 residues. The CDR3 reads CASSSWTDNEQFF. The CDR3 DNA follows: TGCGCCAGCAGCTCCTGGACAGACAATGAGCAGTTCTTC.

This clonotype was observed at least ten times. This chain uses TRBV9 with TRBJ2-1, with D perhaps matching TRBD1 or TRBD2 (5 bases each). Germline CDR1 SGDLS, CDR2 YYNGEE. The CDR3 is made up of 16 amino acids. V was pared by 4 bases and J by 8 bases, with 22 bases between. The CDR3: CASSPQSWGSVDEQFF. CDR3 nucleotide sequence: TGTGCCAGCAGCCCCCAGTCTTGGGGGAGTGTCGATGAGCAGTTCTTC. Based on the CDR3 plus reference TRBV9 and TRBJ2-1, the full variable domain is DSGVTQTPKHLITATGQRVTLRCSPRSGDLSVYWYQQSLDQGLQFLIQYYNGEERAKGNILERFSAQQFPDLHSELNLSSLELGDSALYFCASSPQSWGSVDEQFFGPGTRLTVL.

This clonotype was observed a few times. V and J are TRBV20-1 and TRBJ1-2, with no clear D. The length of the CDR3 is 15 residues. The germline gives CDR1 DFQATT, CDR2 SNEGSKA (reference sequence). V was pared by 6 bases and J by 4 bases, with 21 bases between. The CDR3 DNA reads TGCAGTGCGGTTTCCACGGCTTGGAGTCGCTATGGCTACACCTTC. Translation: CSAVSTAWSRYGYTF.

This clonotype was found many times. The chain carries TRBV29-1 and TRBJ2-1, with a weak D call TRBD1 (5 bases). This CDR3 contains 16 residues. Germline CDR1 reads SQVTM; CDR2 reads ANQGSEA. V dropped 3 bases and J dropped 1 base, with 16 bases sitting between them. This chain's CDR3 is CSVDGGEGDSYNEQFF. DNA for the CDR3: TGCAGCGTTGATGGCGGTGAAGGGGATTCCTACAATGAGCAGTTCTTC.

This clonotype was picked up many times. The V gene is TRBV29-1, the J gene TRBJ1-2; D is possibly TRBD1 (5 bases). Germline lookup yields CDR1 SQVTM and CDR2 ANQGSEA. The CDR3 has 13 amino acids. The ends were cut back, 8 bases at V and 4 bases at J, with 17 bases in the middle. In nucleotides, the CDR3 is TGCAGCTCCTACCGGGAGAGGGGCTATGGCTACACCTTC. Translated: CSSYRERGYGYTF. Supplemented by reference TRBV29-1 and TRBJ1-2, the full variable domain reads SAVISQKPSRDICQRGTSLTIQCQVDSQVTMMFWYRQQPGQSLTLIATANQGSEATYESGFVIDKFPISRPNLTFSTLTVSNMSPEDSSIYLCSSYRERGYGYTFGSGTRLTVV.

The chain recombines TRBV20-1 with TRBJ2-2, with 9 bases lining up with TRBD2. Germline V gene lookup returns CDR1 DFQATT and CDR2 SNEGSKA (reference sequence). V lost 2 bases, J lost 3 bases, and 7 bases stayed unmatched. The CDR3 spans 16 residues. Here the CDR3 DNA reads TGCAGTGCTAGAAATGCGGGGGGGCCTTACACCGGGGAGCTGTTTTTT. It codes for CSARNAGGPYTGELFF.

This clonotype was detected a few times. This chain links TRBV3-1 with TRBJ2-7; D is perhaps TRBD1 (6 bases). Germline V gives CDR1 LGHDT, CDR2 YNNKEL (reference sequence). V shed 0 bases and J shed 5 bases, with 11 bases lying between them. The CDR3 length is 14 residues. The CDR3 sequence: CASSQDRQGNEQYV. CDR3 coding DNA: TGTGCCAGCAGCCAAGACCGCCAGGGGAACGAGCAGTACGTC.

The rearrangement uses TRBV9 and TRBJ1-3; perhaps TRBD1 as D (5 bases). Between the trimmed V and J ends, which lost 0 bases and 1 base, there was a span of 14 bases. Germline CDR1 is SGDLS and CDR2 is YYNGEE. The CDR3 sequence is 17 residues long. The CDR3 DNA is TGTGCCAGCAGCGTAGCCTCCGGGACGGCGTCTGGAAACACCATATATTTT. Amino acid sequence: CASSVASGTASGNTIYF.

This clonotype has at least ten counts. This rearrangement joins TRBV4-1 to TRBJ2-2; D unresolved. With 6 bases removed from V and 0 bases from J, the gap between germline ends came to 11 bases. The length of the CDR3 is 15 residues. Germline loops: CDR1 MGHRA, CDR2 YSYEKL. CDR3 sequence reads: CASSSKLANTGELFF. DNA of the CDR3: TGCGCCAGCAGTTCAAAGTTGGCGAACACCGGGGAGCTGTTTTTT.

This clonotype has just a few counts. CDR3 region: CSATTASNQPQHF. The CDR3 bases are TGCAGTGCGACGACAGCTAGCAATCAGCCCCAGCATTTT. The rearrangement joins TRBV20-1 to TRBJ1-5; a possible D gene is TRBD1 (5 bases). The germline V and J ends were trimmed by 6 bases and 0 bases, with 9 bases remaining between them. This CDR3 is 13 amino acids long. Germline CDR1 DFQATT, CDR2 SNEGSKA (reference sequence).

This clonotype was observed at least ten times. The CDR3 loop reads CASRSSEPPETQYF. The CDR3 region has the DNA TGTGCCAGCAGGTCGAGCGAGCCCCCGGAGACCCAGTACTTC. The V gene is TRBV7-9, the J gene TRBJ2-5; unclear D gene. The CDR3 totals 14 residues. Germline V gives CDR1 SEHNR, CDR2 FQNEAQ (reference sequence). V was shortened by 6 bases and J by 5 bases, with 16 bases between the two germline ends.